Each of the 3 T cell receptor beta chains below was sequenced from the same sample in a study of blood T cell repertoires in COVID-19. Some clones are missing from TCRdb's copy, which holds only in-frame ones; the method was immunoSEQ multiplex PCR. The sample consists of 400,000 or so clones, 75% to 90% of them appearing once. Source material: PBMCs or T cells enriched from blood (not recorded which). The receptors here all came from a man younger than 40 who had recovered from COVID-19.

The CDR3 sequence is CASSFGQGVQPQHF. CDR3 sequence (DNA): TGTGCCAGCAGCTTCGGACAGGGAGTGCAGCCCCAGCATTTT. The chain is built from TRBV7-9 and TRBJ1-5; 8 bases are a match to TRBD1. The V and J ends lost 3 bases and 7 bases, in that order; junction bases with no gene match: 5. The CDR3 loop spans 14 amino acids. Germline-derived CDR1 and CDR2 are SEHNR and FQNEAQ (reference sequence). The full variable domain, its missing parts supplied by reference TRBV7-9 and TRBJ1-5, is DTGVSQNPRHKITKRGQNVTFRCDPISEHNRLYWYRQTLGQGPEFLTYFQNEAQLEKSRLLSDRFSAERPKGSFSTLEIQRTEQGDSAMYLCASSFGQGVQPQHFGDGTRLSIL.

The gene calls are TRBV7-9 and TRBJ2-5, with 11 bases identical to TRBD2. The length of the CDR3 is 15 residues. Germline V gene sequence: CDR1 SEHNR, CDR2 FQNEAQ (reference sequence). The junction had 6 bases not matched to a gene; V was cut back by 8 bases and J by 1 base. CDR3 amino acids: CASHIAGGRQETQYF. The CDR3 coding sequence is TGTGCCAGCCATATAGCGGGAGGGCGCCAAGAGACCCAGTACTTC.

The rearrangement uses TRBV19 and TRBJ1-5; D is undetermined. Trimming left V 9 bases short and J 0 bases short, with 9 bases between. This CDR3 contains 13 residues. Germline values: CDR1 LNHDA, CDR2 SQIVND (reference sequence). DNA of the CDR3: TGTGCCAGCGGGGATTATAGCAATCAGCCCCAGCATTTT. It yields the protein CASGDYSNQPQHF.